This is a list of T cell receptor beta chains from one sample in a study of response to subunit inactivated influenza vaccine. TCRdb independently ran MiXCR on the RT-PCR reads; one entry per CDR3 protein. The sample records about half a million distinct CDR3 sequences, about a tenth being singletons. Sequencing used PBMCs from blood, obtained roughly 46 days after vaccination. The receptors here all came from a man aged 45-65 years who received an inactivated influenza vaccine. Each CDR3 is given with its conserved first and last residue. The D gene is left open where the match is weak. Clone size is stated in some rows and not others, as once, few, many or a class when expanded.

size,V,J,D,DNA,CDR3
few,TRBV5-1,TRBJ2-1,.,TGCGCCAGTACAGGGGGAGGGTACAATGAGCAGTTCTTC,CASTGGGYNEQFF
many,TRBV7-2,TRBJ2-3,TRBD2,TGTGCCAGCAGCAGACTAGCGGGAGCAGCAGATACGCAGTATTTT,CASSRLAGAADTQYF
many,TRBV5-6,TRBJ1-2,.,TGTGCCAGCAGCCCTGGGGTTGGTGGCTACACCTTC,CASSPGVGGYTF
.,TRBV7-2,TRBJ1-1,.,TGTGCCAGCAGCTTAGATGGGGGGGTGGGCACTGAAGCTTTCTTT,CASSLDGGVGTEAFF
few,TRBV3-1,TRBJ2-7,.,TGTGCCAGAGGACACCGCCTCTACGAGCAGTACTTC,CARGHRLYEQYF
.,TRBV19,TRBJ1-1,.,TGTGCCAGTCACGCGATCGCCAGAAACACTGAAGCTTTCTTT,CASHAIARNTEAFF
few,TRBV29-1,TRBJ2-1,TRBD2,TGCAGCGTTGAAGAGGAGGCTAGCGGATCCTACAATGAGCAGTTCTTC,CSVEEEASGSYNEQFF
many,TRBV5-1,TRBJ1-1,TRBD1,TGCGCCAGCAGTAAACGACAGGGGAGATTCCTGAACACTGAAGCTTTCTTT,CASSKRQGRFLNTEAFF
many,TRBV11-1,TRBJ2-1,.,TGTGCCAGCAGCTTAGGGGCAGGCGGTGAGCAGTTCTTC,CASSLGAGGEQFF
.,TRBV6-2/TRBV6-3,TRBJ1-2,.,TGTGCCAGCAGTTACTACGGATATGGCTACACCTTC,CASSYYGYGYTF
.,TRBV28,TRBJ2-1,.,TGTGCCAGCAGAGTCACGAGCTCCTACAATGAGCAGTTCTTC,CASRVTSSYNEQFF
many,TRBV5-5,TRBJ2-7,TRBD1,TGTGCCAGCAGGAAGACAGGGAGTGGTTACGAGCAGTACTTC,CASRKTGSGYEQYF
.,TRBV24-1,TRBJ2-1,.,TGTGCCACCAGTGATTTTGGGGCGGGGACTTACAATGAGCAGTTCTTC,CATSDFGAGTYNEQFF
.,TRBV20-1,TRBJ2-5,.,TGCAGTGCTAGGTCTGGACCACAAGAGACCCAGTACTTC,CSARSGPQETQYF
many,TRBV27,TRBJ1-6,.,TGTGCCAGCAGTTTAAAGAGCTCCTATAATTCACCCCTCCACTTT,CASSLKSSYNSPLHF
few,TRBV20-1,TRBJ1-2,.,TGCAGTGCTAGAGAAAGTTTAGCGGGCTACACCTTC,CSARESLAGYTF
.,TRBV5-1,TRBJ1-1,TRBD1,TGCGCCAGCAGCTTGACAGGGGAGGGGGGAACTGAAGCTTTCTTT,CASSLTGEGGTEAFF
few,TRBV6-5,TRBJ2-2,TRBD1,TGTGCCAGCAGTTACTCTGAGGGGGCCTCGAACACCGGGGAGCTGTTTTTT,CASSYSEGASNTGELFF
.,TRBV7-6,TRBJ2-1,.,TGTGCCAGCAGTCAATGGGGGAATGAGCAGTTCTTC,CASSQWGNEQFF
few,TRBV19,TRBJ2-2,.,TGTGCCACAACAAAGGCTGGGGACACCGGGGAGCTGTTTTTT,CATTKAGDTGELFF
few,TRBV20-1,TRBJ1-1,TRBD1,TGCAGTGCTAACACAGGGGGCGATGGTGAAGCTTTCTTT,CSANTGGDGEAFF
.,TRBV20-1,TRBJ2-7,.,TGCAGTGCTAGAGATAGTACCCGGGACAAGTCCTACGAGCAGTACTTC,CSARDSTRDKSYEQYF